Shown below are 2 T cell receptor beta chains from a single sample sequenced in a study of T-cell memory formation after mild COVID-19 (dated by TCRdb to the early 2020s). Libraries were prepared through 5' RACE. The sequencer listed for this sample is Illumina NovaSeq 6000. TCRdb reprocessed the public reads (quality trimming at Q25 with fastp, clone calling with MiXCR) and kept in-frame beta chains. Rows matching on CDR3 protein sequence are summarized as one entry with the most common DNA and genes. This sample is represented by 300,000 to 400,000 distinct CDR3 sequences; approximately 15% of them were singletons. The ten largest clones add up to 20% to 25% of the sample. The sample was PBMCs or a T cell subset sorted from them (not recorded which). These receptors were collected from a young man who had mild COVID-19 (a few samples of this study predate the infection). The sample titles of this study are shuffled in the database, so cell type and time point are left out; the donor was told from shared clones.

The chain recombines TRBV4-1 with TRBJ2-7; D unclear. Trimming pared 0 bases from V and 5 bases from J, leaving 11 bases between. Germline loops: CDR1 MGHRA, CDR2 YSYEKL. This CDR3 region has 14 residues. Here the CDR3 reads CASSQDSQVHEQYV. Written as DNA, the CDR3 is TGCGCCAGCAGCCAAGATTCCCAGGTCCACGAGCAGTACGTC.

The chain links TRBV12-3 or TRBV12-4 to TRBJ2-5; D gene unclear. Trimming took 6 bases from V and 9 from J, leaving 8 bases between them. The CDR3 is 10 amino acids. DNA for the CDR3: TGTGCCAGCAGCCGTCAGGCCCAGTACTTC. Its protein is CASSRQAQYF.